This T cell receptor beta chain was sequenced for a study of read filtering for tumor transcriptome and immune sequencing. Study details: TCR-mapped reads were about 4 to 10.27 million with IR-seq versus roughly 75 to 1,400 with RNA-seq.

This clonotype showed up just a few times. CDR3 size: 17 residues. The V segment lost 1 base and the J segment 1 base; nucleotides outside the gene matches: 2. Germline values: CDR1 SGHTA, CDR2 FQGTGA. Molecular barcoded adaptors covering alpha/delta and beta/gamma chains were used on 400 ng RNA. In TCRdb, the reads were re-called with MiXCR into one record per CDR3 protein. The data hold roughly 68,000 distinct CDR3 sequences, with approximately 14% observed a single time. The sequence came from a donor aged 40 or over with multiple myeloma. The chain combines TRBV7-3 with TRBJ2-2, with 11 bases lining up with TRBD2. The specimen sequenced was a population of CD138-negative cells sorted from bone marrow. CDR3 DNA sequence: TGTGCCAGCAGCTTAAGAACTAGCGGGAGGAACACCGGGGAGCTGTTTTTT. Residues: CASSLRTSGRNTGELFF.